A selection of T cell receptor beta chains follows, all from one sample in a study of PD-L1 blockade in urothelial cancer. Produced via immunoSEQ multiplex PCR; TCRdb's table is partial and in-frame only. The sample contains 45,000 to 65,000 clones, over 75% of which appear only once. The specimen was PBMCs, collected around atezolizumab (anti-PD-L1) treatment. The receptor set was obtained from a man aged 35-49 years with urothelial cancer. Each CDR3 is given with its conserved first and last residue. D genes are given only for firm matches. Size is stated for part of the rows, as once, few or many counts, or as a class when the clone is expanded.

J | D | V | size | DNA | CDR3
TRBJ2-3 | . | TRBV7-2 | . | TGTGCCAGCAGCATCTCGCACTTTCCCACAGATACGCAGTATTTT | CASSISHFPTDTQYF
TRBJ1-5 | TRBD1 | TRBV7-8 | once | TGTGCCAGCAGCTATAACCGGACAGGTCTTCATCAGCCCCAGCATTTT | CASSYNRTGLHQPQHF
TRBJ2-1 | . | TRBV4-1 | . | TGCGCCAGCAGCCAAGGGTACGGGTCCTACAATGAGCAGTTCTTC | CASSQGYGSYNEQFF
TRBJ2-5 | TRBD2 | TRBV5-1 | . | TGCGCCAGCACCAGAGGGGCTAGCGGGTCTCAAGAGACCCAGTACTTC | CASTRGASGSQETQYF
TRBJ2-7 | . | TRBV5-1 | . | TGCGCCAGCAGCTTGGACGTGGCAGGCCTCTCCTACGAGCAGTACTTC | CASSLDVAGLSYEQYF
TRBJ2-7 | TRBD1 | TRBV30 | . | TGTGCCTGGAGTTCCGGGACAGGGGGCTACGAGCAGTACTTC | CAWSSGTGGYEQYF
TRBJ2-3 | . | TRBV30 | . | TGTGCCTGGAGTCGAAGCGGTAGCACAGATACGCAGTATTTT | CAWSRSGSTDTQYF
TRBJ1-2 | . | TRBV29-1 | . | TGCAGCGTTGAAGAAGCCACAGGGAAGAACTATGGCTACACCTTC | CSVEEATGKNYGYTF
TRBJ2-3 | . | TRBV6-5 | medium-sized | TGTGCCAGCAGTTACGGTAGTCCCGATACGCAGTATTTT | CASSYGSPDTQYF
TRBJ1-4 | . | TRBV11-2 | . | TGTGCCAGCAGCTTAGCCCGCGCAACTAATGAAAAACTGTTTTTT | CASSLARATNEKLFF
TRBJ1-1 | TRBD1 | TRBV19 | . | TGTGCCAGTAGTCCCTCAGGGGGTAGGAACACTGAAGCTTTCTTT | CASSPSGGRNTEAFF
TRBJ2-4 | . | TRBV2 | . | TGTGCCAGCAAGGGGTGGGCCAAAAACATTCAGTACTTC | CASKGWAKNIQYF
TRBJ2-5 | TRBD2 | TRBV28 | . | TGTGCCAGCACTAGCGGAGGGGCCCAAGGGGAGACCCAGTACTTC | CASTSGGAQGETQYF
TRBJ1-3 | TRBD1 | TRBV2 | . | TGTGCCAGCAGGGACAGGGCTTGGAACACCATATATTTT | CASRDRAWNTIYF
TRBJ1-2 | . | TRBV28 | . | TGTGCCAGCAGATCCAATGGCTACACCTTC | CASRSNGYTF
TRBJ2-1 | TRBD2 | TRBV27 | . | TGTGCCACCAGGATAATAGGACTAGCGGGAGTTGGTGAGCAGTTCTTC | CATRIIGLAGVGEQFF
TRBJ1-2 | . | TRBV7-8 | . | TGTGCCAGCAGCCCGGGGGTTGGCTATGGCTACACCTTC | CASSPGVGYGYTF
TRBJ1-2 | . | TRBV18 | . | TGTGCCAGCTCACCAGCCGTAGGGGTAAACTATGGCTACACCTTC | CASSPAVGVNYGYTF
TRBJ1-3 | . | TRBV7-2 | once | TGTGCCAGCAGTCCCGGGAACTCTGGAAACACCATATATTTT | CASSPGNSGNTIYF
TRBJ1-2 | TRBD1 | TRBV6-1 | . | TGTGCCAGCAGCCTCGGACAGGGGAACTATGGCTACACCTTC | CASSLGQGNYGYTF
TRBJ2-2 | TRBD2 | TRBV27 | . | TGTGCCAGCAGTTCTCCCTCCGCGGGAGGGGGGGAGCTGTTTTTT | CASSSPSAGGGELFF
TRBJ2-3 | . | TRBV21-1 | . | TGTGCCAGCACCTTAAGGGACAGGGCGAACACAGATACGCAGTATTTT | CASTLRDRANTDTQYF
TRBJ1-5 | . | TRBV7-9 | few | TGTGCCAGCAGCTTAGGTTTCCAGGGCGCTGGCAATCAGCCCCAGCATTTT | CASSLGFQGAGNQPQHF
TRBJ1-2 | . | TRBV9 | . | TGTCCCCGGGACTATGGCTACACCTTC | CPRDYGYTF
TRBJ2-2 | . | TRBV27 | . | TGTGCCAGCAGTTTTACCGTTGGAGGGAACACCGGGGAGCTGTTTTTT | CASSFTVGGNTGELFF
TRBJ2-3 | . | TRBV28 | . | TGTGCCAGCAGTTCGAGGGATACGCAGTATTTT | CASSSRDTQYF
TRBJ1-5 | TRBD1 | TRBV5-8 | . | TGTGCCAGCAGCAAGACAGGGTTTGGCAATCAGCCCCAGCATTTT | CASSKTGFGNQPQHF
TRBJ2-5 | TRBD1 | TRBV7-9 | once | TGTGCCAGCTCCGGGACAGGGGGCGCAGAGACCCAGTACTTC | CASSGTGGAETQYF
TRBJ2-7 | TRBD2 | TRBV4-1 | . | TGCGCCAGCAGCCAGGGTAGCGGGACCAGCTCCTACGAGCAGTACTTC | CASSQGSGTSSYEQYF
TRBJ2-1 | TRBD2 | TRBV28 | . | TGTGCCAGCAGCGGCACCAGCGGGATCGGGCTTCGGGGGTTCTTC | CASSGTSGIGLRGFF
TRBJ2-3 | TRBD2 | TRBV28 | . | TGTGCCAGCATTCCAGCGGGAAGTTCTACGCAGTATTTT | CASIPAGSSTQYF
TRBJ2-7 | TRBD2 | TRBV11-2 | once | TGTGCCAGCAGCAACGGACTAGCGGGAATGAAAGAGCAGTACTTC | CASSNGLAGMKEQYF
TRBJ1-4 | TRBD1 | TRBV5-1 | . | TGCGCCAGCAGCTTGGTGGCAGGGGGGGAAAAACTGTTTTTT | CASSLVAGGEKLFF
TRBJ1-2 | . | TRBV18 | . | TGTGCCAGCTCCCCAACCAGGGTCTATGGCTACACCTTC | CASSPTRVYGYTF
TRBJ2-5 | TRBD2 | TRBV2 | . | TGTGCCAGCAGTGACTCCACTTGGGGGGGAATGGAAGAGACCCAGTACTTC | CASSDSTWGGMEETQYF
TRBJ2-7 | TRBD2 | TRBV4-1 | . | TGCGCCAGCAGCCAAGAGGCGGGAGGCCACTACGAGCAGTACTTC | CASSQEAGGHYEQYF
TRBJ2-7 | TRBD1 | TRBV30 | . | TGTGCCTGGAGATCGGGACAGGGTTCAACCGAGCAGTACTTC | CAWRSGQGSTEQYF
TRBJ1-4 | . | TRBV29-1 | . | TGCAGCGTGCAGACAGGTGAAAAACTGTTTTTT | CSVQTGEKLFF
TRBJ2-1 | TRBD1 | TRBV28 | . | TGTGCCAGCAGTTTGGGACAGGGGGCGCTGGGTGAGCAGTTCTTC | CASSLGQGALGEQFF
TRBJ2-7 | . | TRBV19 | . | TGTGCCAGTTCAGGGACTGACTCCTACGAGCAGTACTTC | CASSGTDSYEQYF
TRBJ2-1 | . | TRBV20-1 | . | TGCAGCCATAGCGTCTACAATGAGCAGTTCTTC | CSHSVYNEQFF